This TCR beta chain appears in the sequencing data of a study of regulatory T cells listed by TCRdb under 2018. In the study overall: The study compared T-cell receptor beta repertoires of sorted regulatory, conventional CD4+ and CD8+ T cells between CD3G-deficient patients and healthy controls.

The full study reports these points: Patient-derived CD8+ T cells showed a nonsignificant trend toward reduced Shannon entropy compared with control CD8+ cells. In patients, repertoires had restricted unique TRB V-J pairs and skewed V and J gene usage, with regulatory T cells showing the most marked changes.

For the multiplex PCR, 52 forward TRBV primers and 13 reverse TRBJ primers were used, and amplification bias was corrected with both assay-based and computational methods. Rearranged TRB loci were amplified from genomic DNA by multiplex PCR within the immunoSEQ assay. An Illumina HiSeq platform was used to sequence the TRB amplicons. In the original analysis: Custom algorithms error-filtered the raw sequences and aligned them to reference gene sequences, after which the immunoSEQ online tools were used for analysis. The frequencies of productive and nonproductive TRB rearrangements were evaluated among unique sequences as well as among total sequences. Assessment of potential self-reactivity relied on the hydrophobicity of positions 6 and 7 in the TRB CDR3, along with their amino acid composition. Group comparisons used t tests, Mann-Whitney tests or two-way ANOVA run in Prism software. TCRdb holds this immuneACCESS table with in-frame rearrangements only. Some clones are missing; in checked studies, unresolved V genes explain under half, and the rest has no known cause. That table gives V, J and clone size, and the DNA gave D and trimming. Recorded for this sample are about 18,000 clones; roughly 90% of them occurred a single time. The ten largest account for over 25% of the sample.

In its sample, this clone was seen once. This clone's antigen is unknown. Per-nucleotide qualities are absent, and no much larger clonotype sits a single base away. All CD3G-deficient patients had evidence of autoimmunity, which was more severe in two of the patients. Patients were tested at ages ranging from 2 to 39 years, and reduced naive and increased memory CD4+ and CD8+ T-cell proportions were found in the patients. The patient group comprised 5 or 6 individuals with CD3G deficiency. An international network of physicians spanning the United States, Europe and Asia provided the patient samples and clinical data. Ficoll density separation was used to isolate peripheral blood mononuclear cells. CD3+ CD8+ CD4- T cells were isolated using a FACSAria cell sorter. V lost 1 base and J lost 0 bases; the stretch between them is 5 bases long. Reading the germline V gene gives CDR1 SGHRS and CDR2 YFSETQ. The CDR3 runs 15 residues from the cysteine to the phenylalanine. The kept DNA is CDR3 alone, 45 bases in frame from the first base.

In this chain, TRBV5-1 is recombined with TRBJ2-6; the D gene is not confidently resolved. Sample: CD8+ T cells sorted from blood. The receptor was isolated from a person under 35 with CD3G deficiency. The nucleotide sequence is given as TGCGCCAGCAGCTTGTACAGCTCTGGGGCCAACGTCCTGACTTTC. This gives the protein CASSLYSSGANVLTF.